The rows below give T cell receptor beta chains drawn from one sample of a study of beta chain features in type 1 diabetes. The method was immunoSEQ multiplex PCR; TCRdb's version includes in-frame clones alone and lacks a portion of them. The data hold 620,000 or so clones, with 15% to 17% observed a single time. The sequencing sample was made of naive CD4+ T cells from blood. The origin of the receptors is a man aged 18 to 30 in good health. CDR3s include the opening cysteine and the closing phenylalanine or tryptophan. D genes are given only for firm matches. The size of a clone is reported for some rows only, either as once, few or many, or as a class for expanded clones.

D gene: TRBD1
J gene: TRBJ1-1
clone size: few
V gene: TRBV7-3
CDR3 DNA: TGTGCCAGCAGCTTTACAGGGGGGAACACTGAAGCTTTCTTT
CDR3 protein: CASSFTGGNTEAFF

D gene: TRBD1
J gene: TRBJ1-5
clone size: NA
V gene: TRBV18
CDR3 DNA: TGTGCCAGCTCAGCCGGGACAGGGGTTAATCAGCCCCAGCATTTT
CDR3 protein: CASSAGTGVNQPQHF

D gene: NA
J gene: TRBJ1-1
clone size: few
V gene: TRBV7-6
CDR3 DNA: TGTGCCAGCAGCCGCGTCCCCACTGAAGCTTTCTTT
CDR3 protein: CASSRVPTEAFF

D gene: NA
J gene: TRBJ1-6
clone size: NA
V gene: TRBV2
CDR3 DNA: TGTGCCAGCACTCAAATTTGGAGCTCCTATAATTCACCCCTCCACTTT
CDR3 protein: CASTQIWSSYNSPLHF

D gene: NA
J gene: TRBJ2-7
clone size: NA
V gene: TRBV7-3
CDR3 DNA: TGTGCCAGCAGCTTAGCAGGGAAGGTTAGCGAGCAGTACTTC
CDR3 protein: CASSLAGKVSEQYF

D gene: NA
J gene: TRBJ1-2
clone size: few
V gene: TRBV18
CDR3 DNA: TGTGCCAGCTCACCACCGCAGGGAAAGAACTATGGCTACACCTTC
CDR3 protein: CASSPPQGKNYGYTF

D gene: NA
J gene: TRBJ1-2
clone size: few
V gene: TRBV7-2
CDR3 DNA: TGTGCCAGCAGCTCCTTTTGGACAGAGGGATATGGCTACACCTTC
CDR3 protein: CASSSFWTEGYGYTF

D gene: NA
J gene: TRBJ1-6
clone size: NA
V gene: TRBV20-1
CDR3 DNA: TGCAGTGCTAGAGATCTGACCTCGTCTCGCTTT
CDR3 protein: CSARDLTSSRF

D gene: TRBD1
J gene: TRBJ2-7
clone size: NA
V gene: TRBV6-1
CDR3 DNA: TGTGCCAGCCACGCAGGGGGCTTGTACGAGCAGTACTTC
CDR3 protein: CASHAGGLYEQYF

D gene: TRBD1
J gene: TRBJ2-5
clone size: NA
V gene: TRBV30
CDR3 DNA: TGTGCCTGGAGCGGGACAGGGGTCAGGGAGACCCAGTACTTC
CDR3 protein: CAWSGTGVRETQYF

D gene: TRBD1
J gene: TRBJ1-2
clone size: few
V gene: TRBV6-6
CDR3 DNA: TGTGCCAGCACCCAGGGGGACGGCTACACCTTC
CDR3 protein: CASTQGDGYTF

D gene: NA
J gene: TRBJ2-1
clone size: NA
V gene: TRBV7-7
CDR3 DNA: TGTGCCAGCAGCCCCCGGATAGCCTCCTACAATGAGCAGTTCTTC
CDR3 protein: CASSPRIASYNEQFF

D gene: NA
J gene: TRBJ2-7
clone size: NA
V gene: TRBV18
CDR3 DNA: TGTGCCAGCTCACCACCAGGACAGAGCGAGCAGTACTTC
CDR3 protein: CASSPPGQSEQYF

D gene: NA
J gene: TRBJ2-1
clone size: few
V gene: TRBV29-1
CDR3 DNA: TGCAGCGCCCTCCTAGGGGCTGGCTACAATGAGCAGTTCTTC
CDR3 protein: CSALLGAGYNEQFF

D gene: NA
J gene: TRBJ2-2
clone size: NA
V gene: TRBV27
CDR3 DNA: TGTGCCAGCATAACTGGGGCGACGGGTCACACCGGGGAGCTGTTTTTT
CDR3 protein: CASITGATGHTGELFF

D gene: TRBD1
J gene: TRBJ2-5
clone size: few
V gene: TRBV15
CDR3 DNA: TGTGCCACCAGCAGAACAGGGGTGGAGACCCAGTACTTC
CDR3 protein: CATSRTGVETQYF

D gene: NA
J gene: TRBJ1-2
clone size: NA
V gene: TRBV10-3
CDR3 DNA: TGTGCCATCAGTGAGGTCAGGGGTCCTAACTATGGCTACACCTTC
CDR3 protein: CAISEVRGPNYGYTF

D gene: NA
J gene: TRBJ2-1
clone size: NA
V gene: TRBV9
CDR3 DNA: TGTGCCAGCAGCGTAGCGGGGTACAATGAGCAGTTCTTC
CDR3 protein: CASSVAGYNEQFF